A selection of T cell receptor beta chains follows, all from one sample in a study of radiation and T cells in renal cell carcinoma. Repertoires were generated with immunoSEQ multiplex PCR, while TCRdb's copy carries only in-frame clones and drops some. The sample lists about 130,000 clones, more than 70% seen once, with around 12% in the top ten. Specimen: blood, collected from a patient whose treatment included radiotherapy and nephrectomy. The receptors derive from a woman aged 45-65 years with renal cell carcinoma. CDR3s include the opening cysteine and the closing phenylalanine or tryptophan. Fields, in order: clone size, D gene, V gene, CDR3 length, J gene, CDR3 protein, CDR3 DNA. The D gene is left open where the match is weak. Expanded clones get a size class; other rows say once, few or many, or leave the size out.

abundance: -; d_gene: TRBD2; v_gene: TRBV14; len: 18; j_gene: TRBJ2-1; CDR3aa: CASSQDLPGAGGYNEQFF; CDR3nt: TGTGCCAGCAGCCAAGATCTCCCGGGAGCGGGGGGCTACAATGAGCAGTTCTTC
abundance: few; d_gene: -; v_gene: TRBV30; len: 12; j_gene: TRBJ1-1; CDR3aa: CAWSVSRDEAFF; CDR3nt: TGTGCCTGGAGTGTATCCCGGGACGAAGCTTTCTTT
abundance: -; d_gene: TRBD1; v_gene: TRBV19; len: 15; j_gene: TRBJ2-5; CDR3aa: CASSISGGVKQTQYF; CDR3nt: TGTGCCAGTAGTATATCAGGGGGCGTAAAGCAGACCCAGTACTTC
abundance: -; d_gene: -; v_gene: TRBV6-5; len: 11; j_gene: TRBJ1-2; CDR3aa: CASRQLYGYTF; CDR3nt: TGTGCCAGCCGACAGCTCTATGGCTACACCTTC
abundance: -; d_gene: -; v_gene: TRBV7-9; len: 15; j_gene: TRBJ2-1; CDR3aa: CASSSRNLQRNEQFF; CDR3nt: TGTGCCAGCAGCTCTCGGAACCTTCAGAGGAATGAGCAGTTCTTC
abundance: -; d_gene: TRBD2; v_gene: TRBV11-3; len: 15; j_gene: TRBJ2-3; CDR3aa: CASSLTSGGTDTQYF; CDR3nt: TGTGCCAGCAGCTTGACTAGCGGGGGCACAGATACGCAGTATTTT
abundance: -; d_gene: -; v_gene: TRBV7-2; len: 14; j_gene: TRBJ2-5; CDR3aa: CASTPTAGAETQYF; CDR3nt: TGTGCCAGCACCCCTACGGCAGGGGCGGAGACCCAGTACTTC
abundance: -; d_gene: TRBD1; v_gene: TRBV7-8; len: 15; j_gene: TRBJ2-1; CDR3aa: CASSKGGQGANEQFF; CDR3nt: TGTGCCAGCAGCAAAGGTGGGCAGGGGGCCAATGAGCAGTTCTTC
abundance: -; d_gene: -; v_gene: TRBV5-1; len: 14; j_gene: TRBJ1-1; CDR3aa: CASSLQGGYTEAFF; CDR3nt: TGCGCCAGCAGCTTACAGGGAGGCTACACTGAAGCTTTCTTT
abundance: once; d_gene: -; v_gene: TRBV10-3; len: 13; j_gene: TRBJ1-2; CDR3aa: CAISETGDNGYTF; CDR3nt: TGTGCCATCAGTGAGACAGGAGATAATGGCTACACCTTC
abundance: -; d_gene: -; v_gene: TRBV4-1; len: 14; j_gene: TRBJ2-7; CDR3aa: CASSQIDRSYEQYF; CDR3nt: TGCGCCAGCAGCCAAATTGACAGATCCTACGAGCAGTACTTC
abundance: -; d_gene: -; v_gene: TRBV14; len: 15; j_gene: TRBJ2-2; CDR3aa: CASSRNLRNTGELFF; CDR3nt: TGTGCCAGCAGCCGCAACCTTAGGAACACCGGGGAGCTGTTTTTT
abundance: once; d_gene: TRBD1; v_gene: TRBV30; len: 11; j_gene: TRBJ1-1; CDR3aa: CAWGRQGEAFF; CDR3nt: TGTGCCTGGGGACGACAGGGCGAAGCTTTCTTT
abundance: -; d_gene: -; v_gene: TRBV4-2; len: 12; j_gene: TRBJ1-2; CDR3aa: CASSQVINGYTF; CDR3nt: TGTGCCAGCAGCCAAGTGATCAATGGCTACACCTTC
abundance: -; d_gene: -; v_gene: TRBV6-5; len: 13; j_gene: TRBJ1-5; CDR3aa: CASSYNSNQPQHF; CDR3nt: TGTGCCAGCAGTTATAATAGCAATCAGCCCCAGCATTTT
abundance: -; d_gene: -; v_gene: TRBV11-1; len: 12; j_gene: TRBJ1-1; CDR3aa: CASSFWEAEAFF; CDR3nt: TGTGCCAGCAGCTTCTGGGAGGCTGAAGCTTTCTTT
abundance: -; d_gene: TRBD1; v_gene: TRBV5-4; len: 15; j_gene: TRBJ2-2; CDR3aa: CASSLGQGITGELFF; CDR3nt: TGTGCCAGCAGCTTGGGACAGGGGATCACCGGGGAGCTGTTTTTT
abundance: -; d_gene: TRBD2; v_gene: TRBV6-1; len: 17; j_gene: TRBJ2-5; CDR3aa: CASSEWVAGGTKETQYF; CDR3nt: TGTGCCAGCAGTGAATGGGTAGCGGGGGGTACTAAAGAGACCCAGTACTTC
abundance: once; d_gene: -; v_gene: TRBV6-5; len: 15; j_gene: TRBJ2-7; CDR3aa: CASSYSKGDTYEQYF; CDR3nt: TGTGCCAGCAGTTACTCGAAAGGGGATACCTACGAGCAGTACTTC
abundance: -; d_gene: TRBD1; v_gene: TRBV6-6; len: 15; j_gene: TRBJ1-1; CDR3aa: CASITEQGAIGEAFF; CDR3nt: TGTGCCAGCATCACCGAACAGGGGGCGATCGGGGAAGCTTTCTTT
abundance: -; d_gene: -; v_gene: TRBV6-1; len: 15; j_gene: TRBJ1-1; CDR3aa: CASKVTPGVNTEAFF; CDR3nt: TGTGCCAGCAAGGTAACCCCGGGGGTGAACACTGAAGCTTTCTTT
abundance: -; d_gene: TRBD1; v_gene: TRBV25-1; len: 14; j_gene: TRBJ1-2; CDR3aa: CASSEFSDRPGYTF; CDR3nt: TGTGCCAGCAGTGAATTCTCGGACAGGCCTGGCTACACCTTC
abundance: -; d_gene: -; v_gene: TRBV7-9; len: 18; j_gene: TRBJ1-4; CDR3aa: CASSAPPRGRATNEKLFF; CDR3nt: TGTGCCAGCAGCGCCCCCCCGCGGGGGAGGGCAACTAATGAAAAACTGTTTTTT
abundance: -; d_gene: -; v_gene: TRBV6-1; len: 12; j_gene: TRBJ1-2; CDR3aa: CASSDFPEGYTF; CDR3nt: TGTGCCAGCAGTGATTTCCCAGAGGGCTACACCTTC
abundance: -; d_gene: TRBD1; v_gene: TRBV7-9; len: 12; j_gene: TRBJ1-2; CDR3aa: CSQGQTGYGYTF; CDR3nt: TGTTCACAGGGACAGACCGGTTATGGCTACACCTTC
abundance: -; d_gene: -; v_gene: TRBV5-4; len: 14; j_gene: TRBJ2-7; CDR3aa: CASSLEQNTYEQYF; CDR3nt: TGTGCCAGCAGCTTGGAACAGAACACCTACGAGCAGTACTTC
abundance: few; d_gene: -; v_gene: TRBV14; len: 13; j_gene: TRBJ2-5; CDR3aa: CASSQINQETQYF; CDR3nt: TGTGCCAGCAGCCAAATTAACCAAGAGACCCAGTACTTC
abundance: once; d_gene: TRBD1; v_gene: TRBV25-1; len: 13; j_gene: TRBJ2-7; CDR3aa: CASTRTGADEQYF; CDR3nt: TGTGCCAGCACCCGGACAGGGGCGGACGAGCAGTACTTC
abundance: once; d_gene: TRBD2; v_gene: TRBV11-1; len: 16; j_gene: TRBJ2-1; CDR3aa: CASSLRGLTNNNEQFF; CDR3nt: TGTGCCAGCAGTTTACGGGGACTAACAAACAACAATGAGCAGTTCTTC
abundance: -; d_gene: -; v_gene: TRBV6-5; len: 13; j_gene: TRBJ2-5; CDR3aa: CASSYNRKETQYF; CDR3nt: TGTGCCAGCAGTTACAACAGGAAGGAGACCCAGTACTTC
abundance: -; d_gene: -; v_gene: TRBV25-1; len: 12; j_gene: TRBJ1-2; CDR3aa: CATSRANYGYTF; CDR3nt: TGTGCCACCTCGAGAGCTAACTATGGCTACACCTTC
abundance: -; d_gene: TRBD1; v_gene: TRBV2; len: 14; j_gene: TRBJ1-5; CDR3aa: CASSPDRWNQPQHF; CDR3nt: TGTGCCAGCAGTCCGGACAGGTGGAATCAGCCCCAGCATTTT
abundance: -; d_gene: TRBD1; v_gene: TRBV5-3; len: 16; j_gene: TRBJ2-4; CDR3aa: CARSSGQGQAGNIQYF; CDR3nt: TGTGCCAGAAGCTCCGGACAGGGACAGGCCGGAAACATTCAGTACTTC
abundance: few; d_gene: TRBD2; v_gene: TRBV28; len: 14; j_gene: TRBJ2-5; CDR3aa: CASSFSGGQETQYF; CDR3nt: TGTGCCAGCAGTTTTAGCGGGGGTCAAGAGACCCAGTACTTC
abundance: -; d_gene: -; v_gene: TRBV9; len: 16; j_gene: TRBJ2-5; CDR3aa: CASSPTVGLEGETQYF; CDR3nt: TGTGCCAGCAGCCCGACCGTAGGGCTAGAGGGAGAGACCCAGTACTTC